This T cell receptor beta chain was captured by sequencing in a study of shared clonotypes between healthy human individuals. The V end lost 1 base, the J end lost 3 bases, and 10 bases lay between the germline ends. Germline V gene sequence: CDR1 SGHVS, CDR2 FNYEAQ. The CDR3 length is 14 residues. TCRdb's table, derived via immunoSEQ multiplex PCR, lists solely in-frame clones and lacks some. The profile shows 2 million to 2.5 million clones, almost 96% of them singletons. The sample consisted of naive CD4+ T cells sorted from blood. The subset here: CD45RA+ positively selected. This chain links TRBV7-6 with TRBJ2-7, with D possibly being TRBD1 (5 bases). The source of this sequence is a young man in good health. The CDR3 coding sequence is TGTGCCAGCAGCTTAGATGGCAGGGTCTACGAGCAGTACTTC. It translates to CASSLDGRVYEQYF.